The entry below describes one T cell receptor beta chain. This entry comes from a study of OX40 agonist ivuxolimab in advanced cancers. Across the whole study: Patients undergoing dose escalation presented with hepatocellular carcinoma, melanoma, renal cell or head and neck cancer. Prior anti-PD-1, anti-PD-L1 or anti-CTLA-4 therapy did not bar entry, and about 40% had some.

CDR3 length: 17 amino acids. Germline assignment: CDR1 SGHTA and CDR2 FQGNSA. V lost 1 base and J 8 bases, leaving 20 bases between the germline ends. Sequenced by immunoSEQ multiplex PCR; TCRdb stores in-frame clones only, minus some. This sample has some 74,000 clones; around 89% occur once, and the top ten carry around 0.98%. This chain joins TRBV7-2 and TRBJ2-2; maybe TRBD2 (5 bases). The sample consisted of CD4+ or CD8+ T cells sorted from blood, taken in a trial of the OX40 agonist ivuxolimab. The sequence was collected from an adult with an advanced solid tumor such as melanoma, head and neck, liver or kidney cancer. As DNA, the CDR3 is TGTGCCAGCAGCTTAGAAGTTAGTAGGGCTAGCTCAGGGGAGCTGTTTTTT. This sequence encodes CASSLEVSRASSGELFF.